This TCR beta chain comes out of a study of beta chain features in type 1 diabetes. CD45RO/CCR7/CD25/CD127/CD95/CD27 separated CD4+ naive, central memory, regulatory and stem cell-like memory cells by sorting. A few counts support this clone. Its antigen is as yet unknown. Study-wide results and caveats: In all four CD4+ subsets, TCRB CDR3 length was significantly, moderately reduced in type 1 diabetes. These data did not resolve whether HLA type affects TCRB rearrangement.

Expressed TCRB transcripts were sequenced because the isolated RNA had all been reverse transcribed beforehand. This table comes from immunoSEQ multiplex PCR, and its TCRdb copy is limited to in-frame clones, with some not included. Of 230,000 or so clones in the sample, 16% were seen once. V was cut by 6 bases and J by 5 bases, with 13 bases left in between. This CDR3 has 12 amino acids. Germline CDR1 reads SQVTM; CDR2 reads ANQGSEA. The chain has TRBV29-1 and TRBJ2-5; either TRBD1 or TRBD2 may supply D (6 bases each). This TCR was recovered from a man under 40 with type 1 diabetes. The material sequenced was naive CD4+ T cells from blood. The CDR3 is CSVVKGGETQYF. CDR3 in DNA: TGCAGCGTGGTCAAGGGGGGCGAGACCCAGTACTTC. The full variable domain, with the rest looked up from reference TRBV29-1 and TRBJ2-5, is SAVISQKPSRDICQRGTSLTIQCQVDSQVTMMFWYRQQPGQSLTLIATANQGSEATYESGFVIDKFPISRPNLTFSTLTVSNMSPEDSSIYLCSVVKGGETQYFGPGTRLLVL.